This is a list of T cell receptor beta chains from one sample in a study of blood T cell repertoires in COVID-19. The method was immunoSEQ multiplex PCR; TCRdb's version includes in-frame clones alone and lacks a portion of them. Of around 250,000 clones in the sample, around 86% were seen once. Sequencing input: peripheral blood. Receptors originate from a man aged 25-40 years who had recovered from COVID-19. The CDR3 runs from the conserved cysteine through the conserved F or W. A D gene is named only where the DNA matches it firmly. Part of the rows lack a size; the others show once, few, many or a class for expanded clones.

V	J	D	size	CDR3	DNA
TRBV2	TRBJ1-5	NA	NA	CASKTGFDQPQHF	TGTGCCAGCAAGACGGGTTTTGATCAGCCCCAGCATTTT
TRBV2	TRBJ1-5	NA	NA	CASEPTLGGNQPQHF	TGTGCCAGCGAGCCTACGCTCGGGGGCAATCAGCCCCAGCATTTT
TRBV10-3	TRBJ2-1	NA	once	CAIRTGQSSYNEQFF	TGTGCCATCAGGACAGGTCAGAGCTCCTACAATGAGCAGTTCTTC
TRBV7-7	TRBJ2-5	NA	NA	CASSLYREQETQYF	TGTGCCAGCAGCTTATACAGGGAACAAGAGACCCAGTACTTC
TRBV5-1	TRBJ2-7	TRBD2	once	CASSLRAKLARKHYEQYF	TGCGCCAGCAGCTTGAGGGCCAAACTAGCGAGGAAACACTACGAGCAGTACTTC
TRBV7-9	TRBJ2-1	NA	NA	CASSRDSNEQFF	TGTGCCAGCAGCCGGGACTCCAATGAGCAGTTCTTC
TRBV18	TRBJ2-7	TRBD2	NA	CASSPRGPTSGAHEQYF	TGTGCCAGCTCACCACGGGGTCCGACTAGCGGGGCCCACGAGCAGTACTTC
TRBV15	TRBJ1-2	NA	NA	CATSRGGDGYTF	TGTGCCACCAGCAGAGGGGGCGACGGCTACACCTTC
TRBV19	TRBJ1-2	NA	NA	CASSRDSPYYGYTF	TGTGCCAGTAGTCGGGACTCCCCCTACTATGGCTACACCTTC
TRBV29-1	TRBJ2-7	NA	NA	CSARQVPYEQYF	TGCAGCGCTAGACAGGTCCCCTACGAGCAGTACTTC
TRBV5-5	TRBJ1-6	NA	NA	CASSLGIVSSPLHF	TGTGCCAGCAGCTTGGGTATTGTTTCCTCACCCCTCCACTTT
TRBV5-5	TRBJ1-2	TRBD1	NA	CASSRTGGNYGYTF	TGTGCCAGCAGTCGTACAGGGGGCAACTATGGCTACACCTTC
TRBV3-1/TRBV3-2	TRBJ2-7	TRBD2	NA	CASSPLRGAYEQYF	TGTGCCAGCAGCCCCCTTCGGGGGGCCTACGAGCAGTACTTC
TRBV6-1	TRBJ2-3	NA	NA	CASSEMQGLNSDTQYF	TGTGCCAGCAGTGAAATGCAGGGGCTAAATTCAGATACGCAGTATTTT
TRBV15	TRBJ2-3	NA	once	CATSRDLQTSTDTQYF	TGTGCCACCAGCAGGGACTTGCAAACTAGCACAGATACGCAGTATTTT
TRBV9	TRBJ2-3	NA	NA	CASSVQGNSGTDTQYF	TGTGCCAGCAGCGTTCAGGGAAACTCAGGCACAGATACACAGTATTTT
TRBV18	TRBJ2-1	TRBD1	NA	CASSTRGQNEQFF	TGTGCCAGCTCAACCAGGGGGCAGAATGAGCAGTTCTTC
TRBV7-2	TRBJ2-1	NA	NA	CASSVDRLNNEQFF	TGTGCCAGCAGCGTAGACAGACTAAACAATGAGCAGTTCTTC
TRBV20-1	TRBJ1-6	NA	few	CSASSELNSPLHF	TGCAGTGCTAGTTCTGAGCTTAATTCACCCCTCCACTTT
TRBV29-1	TRBJ2-5	TRBD2	NA	CSVAPTSAETQYF	TGCAGCGTCGCCCCGACTAGCGCGGAGACCCAGTACTTC